This T cell receptor beta chain was recorded in a study of CXCR3-negative and CXCR3-positive naive CD8 T cells. The germline gives CDR1 SGHRS, CDR2 YFSETQ. There are 17 residues in the CDR3. UMI-labeled TRB cDNA libraries were prepared by 5' RACE. TCRdb re-called the 5' RACE reads; every CDR3 protein appears as one record, without DNA. The listing records 130,000 or so distinct CDR3 sequences. The material sequenced was naive CXCR3- CD8+ T cells from blood. Indicated subset: CD45RO-CCR7+CD27+CD95- naive CD8+ T cells lacking CXCR3 (TNR3-). The sequence derives from a human donor in good health. Some clones in this sample may be carry-over from other donors' samples. The V and J genes are TRBV5-1 and TRBJ2-1; the TCRdb D gene call, TRBD1, has no DNA to confirm it. The CDR3 loop is CASSLAWYRGKYNEQFF.